This record concerns one T cell receptor (beta chain) sequence. The antigen remains undetermined. A single record per CDR3 protein comes from TCRdb applying MiXCR to the 5' RACE reads. The sample records roughly 580,000 distinct CDR3 sequences, more than 15% being singletons. This sample was taken from a study of T-cell memory formation after mild COVID-19. Regarding the study as a whole: Researchers report contracting CD4+ clones mostly in CM and EM, with CD8+ clones in EMRA. That cross-reactive memory joined was suggested by some responding clones appearing in pre-infection memory.

The CDR3 is made up of 17 amino acids. The germline gives CDR1 SGHTA, CDR2 FQGNSA. The V gene lost 6 bases and the J gene lost 1 base, with 20 bases spanning the gap. This receptor was identified in an adult woman who had mild COVID-19 (a few samples of this study predate the infection). Cell type and time point are not known. Sequenced material: PBMCs or a T cell subset sorted from them (not recorded which). This chain joins TRBV7-2 and TRBJ2-3, with D perhaps TRBD1 or TRBD2 (6 bases each). The CDR3 DNA is TGTGCCAGCAGACAGGGACTGGGCCAACGGGGCACAGATACGCAGTATTTT. Translation: CASRQGLGQRGTDTQYF.